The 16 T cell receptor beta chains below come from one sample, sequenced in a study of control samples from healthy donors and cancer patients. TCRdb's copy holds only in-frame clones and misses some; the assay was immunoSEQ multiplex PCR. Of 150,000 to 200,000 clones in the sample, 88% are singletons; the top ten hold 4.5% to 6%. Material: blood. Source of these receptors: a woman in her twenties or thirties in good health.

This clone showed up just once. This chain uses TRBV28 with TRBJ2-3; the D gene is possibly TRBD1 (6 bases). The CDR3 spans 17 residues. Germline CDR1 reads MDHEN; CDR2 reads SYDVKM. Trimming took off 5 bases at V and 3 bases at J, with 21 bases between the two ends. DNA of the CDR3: TGTGCCAGCAGTAGAGTATTCACAGGGATGAGAACAGATACGCAGTATTTT. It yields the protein CASSRVFTGMRTDTQYF.

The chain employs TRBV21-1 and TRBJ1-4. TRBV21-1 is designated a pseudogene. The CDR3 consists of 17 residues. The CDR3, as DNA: TGTGCCAGCAGCAAAGTAGTCGGGCCTACAACTAATGAAAAACTGTTTTTT. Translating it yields CASSKVVGPTTNEKLFF.

The CDR3: CASSRVGSSNGELFF. In DNA, the CDR3 is TGTGCCAGCAGCCGCGTTGGGTCCTCCAACGGGGAGCTGTTTTTT. The rearrangement uses TRBV14 and TRBJ2-2; unclear D gene. The CDR3 extends over 15 amino acids. Germline V CDR1 and CDR2: SGHDN, FVKESK. V lost 4 bases and J 7 bases, leaving 16 bases between the germline ends.

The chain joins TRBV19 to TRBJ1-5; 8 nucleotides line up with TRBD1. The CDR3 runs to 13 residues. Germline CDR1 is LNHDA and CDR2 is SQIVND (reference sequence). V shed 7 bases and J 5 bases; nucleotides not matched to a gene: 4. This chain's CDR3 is CASKGQGDQPQHF. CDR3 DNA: TGTGCCAGTAAAGGACAGGGTGATCAGCCCCAGCATTTT. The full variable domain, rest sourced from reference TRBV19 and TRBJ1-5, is DGGITQSPKYLFRKEGQNVTLSCEQNLNHDAMYWYRQDPGQGLRLIYYSQIVNDFQKGDIAEGYSVSREKKESFPLTVTSAQKNPTAFYLCASKGQGDQPQHFGDGTRLSIL.

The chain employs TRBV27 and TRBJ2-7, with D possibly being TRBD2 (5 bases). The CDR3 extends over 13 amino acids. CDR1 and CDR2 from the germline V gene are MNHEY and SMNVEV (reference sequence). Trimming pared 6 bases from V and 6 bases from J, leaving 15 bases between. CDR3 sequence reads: CASSPGGPREQYF. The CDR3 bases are TGTGCCAGCAGCCCGGGCGGGCCCCGCGAGCAGTACTTC.

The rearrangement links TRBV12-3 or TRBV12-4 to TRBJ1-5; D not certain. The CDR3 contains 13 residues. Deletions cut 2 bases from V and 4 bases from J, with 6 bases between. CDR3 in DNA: TGTGCCAGCAGTTTACGGGAAAATCAGCCCCAGCATTTT. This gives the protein CASSLRENQPQHF.

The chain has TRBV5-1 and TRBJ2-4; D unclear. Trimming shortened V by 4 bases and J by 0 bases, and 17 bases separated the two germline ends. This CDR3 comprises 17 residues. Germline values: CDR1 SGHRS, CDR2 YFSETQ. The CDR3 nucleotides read TGCGCCAGCAGCCCGGGCCCCCGGATGGGAGCCAAAAACATTCAGTACTTC. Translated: CASSPGPRMGAKNIQYF.

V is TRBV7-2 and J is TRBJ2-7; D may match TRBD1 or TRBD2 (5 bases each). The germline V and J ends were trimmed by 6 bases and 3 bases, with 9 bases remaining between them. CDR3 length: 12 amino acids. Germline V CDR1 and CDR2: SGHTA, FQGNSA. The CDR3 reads CASSGGYYEQYF. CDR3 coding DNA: TGTGCCAGCAGTGGGGGATACTACGAGCAGTACTTC.

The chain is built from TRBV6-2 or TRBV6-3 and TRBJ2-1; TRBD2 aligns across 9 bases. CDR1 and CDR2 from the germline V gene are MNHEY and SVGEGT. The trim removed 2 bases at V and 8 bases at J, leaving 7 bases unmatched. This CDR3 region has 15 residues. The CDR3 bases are TGTGCCAGCAGTTACCGGCGGGGGGGCATCGATGAGCAGTTCTTC. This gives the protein CASSYRRGGIDEQFF.

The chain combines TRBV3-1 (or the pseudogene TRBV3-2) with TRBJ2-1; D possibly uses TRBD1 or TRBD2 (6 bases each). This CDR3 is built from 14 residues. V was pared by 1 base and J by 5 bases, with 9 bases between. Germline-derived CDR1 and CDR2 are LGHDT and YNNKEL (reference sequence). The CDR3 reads CASSQAGAHNEQFF. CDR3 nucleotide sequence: TGTGCCAGCAGCCAAGCGGGGGCCCACAATGAGCAGTTCTTC.

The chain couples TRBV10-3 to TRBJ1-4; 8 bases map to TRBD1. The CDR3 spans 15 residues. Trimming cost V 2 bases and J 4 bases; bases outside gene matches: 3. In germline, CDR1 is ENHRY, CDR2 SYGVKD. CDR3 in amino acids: CAISETQGVNEKLFF. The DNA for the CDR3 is TGTGCCATCAGTGAGACACAGGGGGTTAATGAAAAACTGTTTTTT.

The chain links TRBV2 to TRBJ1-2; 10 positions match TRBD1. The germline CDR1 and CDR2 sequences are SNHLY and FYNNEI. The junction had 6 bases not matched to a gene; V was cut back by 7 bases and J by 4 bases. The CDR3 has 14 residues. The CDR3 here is CASTTGTGVYGYTF. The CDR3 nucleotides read TGTGCCAGCACGACCGGGACAGGGGTCTATGGCTACACCTTC.

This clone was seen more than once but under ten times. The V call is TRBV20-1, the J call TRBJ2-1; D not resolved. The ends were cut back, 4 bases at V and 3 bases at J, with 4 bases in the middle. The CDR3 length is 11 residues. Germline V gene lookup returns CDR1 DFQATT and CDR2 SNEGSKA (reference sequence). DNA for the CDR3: TGCAGTGCTAAGGACTACAATGAGCAGTTCTTC. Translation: CSAKDYNEQFF.

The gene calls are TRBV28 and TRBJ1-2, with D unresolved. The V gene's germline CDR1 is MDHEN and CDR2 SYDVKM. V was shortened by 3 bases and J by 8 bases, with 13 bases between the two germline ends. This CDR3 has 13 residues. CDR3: CASSLTEGPGYTF. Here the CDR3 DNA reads TGTGCCAGCAGTTTGACTGAAGGTCCGGGCTACACCTTC.

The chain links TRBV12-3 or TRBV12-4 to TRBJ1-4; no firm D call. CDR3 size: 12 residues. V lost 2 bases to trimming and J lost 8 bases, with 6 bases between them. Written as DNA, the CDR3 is TGTGCCAGCAGTTTAAATCGGGAAAAACTGTTTTTT. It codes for CASSLNREKLFF.

The CDR3 sequence: CSPRLAGEETQYF. The CDR3 DNA reads TGCAGCCCCAGACTAGCGGGGGAAGAGACCCAGTACTTC. The chain combines TRBV29-1 with TRBJ2-5, with TRBD2 matching over 12 bases. The CDR3 extends over 13 amino acids. The V segment lost 8 bases and the J segment 3 bases; nucleotides outside the gene matches: 4. Germline-derived CDR1 and CDR2 are SQVTM and ANQGSEA.